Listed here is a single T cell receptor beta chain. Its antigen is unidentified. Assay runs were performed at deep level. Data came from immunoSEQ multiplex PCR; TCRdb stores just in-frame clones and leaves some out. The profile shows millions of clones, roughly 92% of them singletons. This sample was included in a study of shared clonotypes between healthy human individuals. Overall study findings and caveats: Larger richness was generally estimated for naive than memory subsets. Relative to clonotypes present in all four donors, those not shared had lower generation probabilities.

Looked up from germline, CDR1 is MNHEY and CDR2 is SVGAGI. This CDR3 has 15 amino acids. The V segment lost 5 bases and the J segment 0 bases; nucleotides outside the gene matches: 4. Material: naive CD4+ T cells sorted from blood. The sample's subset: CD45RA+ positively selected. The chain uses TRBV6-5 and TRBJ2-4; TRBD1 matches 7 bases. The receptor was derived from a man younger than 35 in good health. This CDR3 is CASSQGQVAKNIQYF. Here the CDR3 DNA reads TGTGCCAGCAGTCAAGGACAGGTAGCCAAAAACATTCAGTACTTC.